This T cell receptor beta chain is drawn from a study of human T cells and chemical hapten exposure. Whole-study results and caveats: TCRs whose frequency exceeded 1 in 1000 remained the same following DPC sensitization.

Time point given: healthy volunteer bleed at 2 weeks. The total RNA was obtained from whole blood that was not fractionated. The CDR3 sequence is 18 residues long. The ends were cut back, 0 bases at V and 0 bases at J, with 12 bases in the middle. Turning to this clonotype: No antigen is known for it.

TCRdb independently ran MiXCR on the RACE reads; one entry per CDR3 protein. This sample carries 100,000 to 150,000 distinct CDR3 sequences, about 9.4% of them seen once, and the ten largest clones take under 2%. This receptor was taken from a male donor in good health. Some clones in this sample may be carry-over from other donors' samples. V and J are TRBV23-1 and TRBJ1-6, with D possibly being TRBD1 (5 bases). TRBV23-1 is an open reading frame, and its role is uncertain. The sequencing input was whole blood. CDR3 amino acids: CASSQSWGTSSYNSPLHF. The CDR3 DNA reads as TGCGCCAGCAGTCAATCGTGGGGGACGAGCTCCTATAATTCACCCCTCCACTTT.